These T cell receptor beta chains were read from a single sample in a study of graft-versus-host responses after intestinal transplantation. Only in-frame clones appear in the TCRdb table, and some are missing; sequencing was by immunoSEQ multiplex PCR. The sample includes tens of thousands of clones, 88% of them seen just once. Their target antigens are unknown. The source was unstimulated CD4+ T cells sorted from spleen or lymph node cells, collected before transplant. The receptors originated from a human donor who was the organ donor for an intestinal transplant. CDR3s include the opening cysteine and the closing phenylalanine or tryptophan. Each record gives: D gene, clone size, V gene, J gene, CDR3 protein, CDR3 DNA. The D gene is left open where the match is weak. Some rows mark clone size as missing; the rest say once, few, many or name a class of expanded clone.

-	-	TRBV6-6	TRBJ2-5	CASRLQEQPETQYF	TGTGCCAGCAGACTACAGGAACAGCCGGAGACCCAGTACTTC
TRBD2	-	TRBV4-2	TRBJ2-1	CASSQGAASGTRNEQFF	TGTGCCAGCAGCCAAGGGGCTGCTAGCGGGACCCGGAATGAGCAGTTCTTC
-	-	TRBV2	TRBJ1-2	CASSRDNYGYTF	TGTGCCAGCAGCAGGGATAACTATGGCTACACCTTC
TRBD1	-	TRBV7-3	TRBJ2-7	CASSLIRGQTYEQYF	TGTGCCAGCAGCTTAATCAGGGGACAGACCTACGAGCAGTACTTC
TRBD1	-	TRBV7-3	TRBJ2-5	CASKRTGTDETQYF	TGTGCCAGCAAGAGAACCGGGACAGATGAGACCCAGTACTTC
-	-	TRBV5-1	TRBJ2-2	CASSVVAAGTGELFF	TGCGCCAGCAGCGTGGTGGCGGCCGGCACCGGGGAGCTGTTTTTT
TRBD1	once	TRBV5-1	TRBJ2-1	CASSQRTGGMYNEQFF	TGCGCCAGCAGCCAAAGAACAGGGGGGATGTACAATGAGCAGTTCTTC
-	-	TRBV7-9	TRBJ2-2	CASSSRTLLNTGELFF	TGTGCCAGCAGCTCACGGACACTCTTGAACACCGGGGAGCTGTTTTTT
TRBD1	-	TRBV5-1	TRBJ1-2	CASSLRDSGLYGYTF	TGCGCCAGCAGCTTGAGGGACAGTGGTCTCTATGGCTACACCTTC
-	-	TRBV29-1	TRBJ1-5	CSVGEGGNQPQHF	TGCAGCGTCGGAGAAGGCGGCAATCAGCCCCAGCATTTT
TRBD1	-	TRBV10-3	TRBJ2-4	CAISERGPKNIQYF	TGTGCCATCAGTGAGAGGGGGCCCAAAAACATTCAGTACTTC
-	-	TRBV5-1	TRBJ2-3	CASSPLLGQVHTQYF	TGCGCCAGCAGCCCTCTCCTAGGACAAGTCCATACGCAGTATTTT
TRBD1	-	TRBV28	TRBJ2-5	CASSAPGGSYQETQYF	TGTGCTAGCAGTGCCCCAGGGGGCTCGTACCAAGAGACCCAGTACTTC
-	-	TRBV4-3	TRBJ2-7	CASSQNVQGTYEQYF	TGCGCCAGCAGCCAAAACGTCCAGGGGACCTACGAGCAGTACTTC
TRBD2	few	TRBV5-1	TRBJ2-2	CASSREGTGELFF	TGCGCCAGCTCCCGGGAGGGAACCGGGGAGCTGTTTTTT
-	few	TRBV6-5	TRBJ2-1	CASRGGELDNEQFF	TGTGCCAGCAGAGGAGGGGAGTTGGACAATGAGCAGTTCTTC
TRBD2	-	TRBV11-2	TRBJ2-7	CASSLDMAGGSYEQYF	TGTGCCAGCAGCTTAGATATGGCGGGAGGCTCCTACGAGCAGTACTTC
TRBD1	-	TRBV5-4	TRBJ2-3	CASSWWTGGWDTQYF	TGTGCCAGCAGCTGGTGGACAGGGGGCTGGGATACGCAGTATTTT
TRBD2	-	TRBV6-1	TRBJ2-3	CASSESAGVGTDTQYF	TGTGCCAGCAGTGAAAGTGCGGGGGTGGGCACAGATACGCAGTATTTT
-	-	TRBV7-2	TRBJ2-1	CASSLDSDNRGSNEQFF	TGTGCCAGCAGCTTAGATTCCGACAATAGGGGTTCCAATGAGCAGTTCTTC
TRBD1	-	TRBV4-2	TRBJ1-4	CASSQDWALTGVEKLFF	TGTGCCAGCAGCCAAGACTGGGCTTTGACAGGGGTTGAAAAACTGTTTTTT
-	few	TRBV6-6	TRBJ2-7	CASTPNGIGGYEQYF	TGTGCCAGCACTCCAAACGGCATTGGCGGCTACGAGCAGTACTTC
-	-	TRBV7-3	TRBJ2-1	CASSLDGRGGQFF	TGTGCCAGCAGCTTAGACGGAAGGGGAGGTCAGTTCTTC
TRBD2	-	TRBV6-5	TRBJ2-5	CAVTSGGFGETQYF	TGTGCCGTGACTAGCGGGGGCTTTGGCGAGACCCAGTACTTC
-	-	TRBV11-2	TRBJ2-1	CASSSRPLGANEQFF	TGTGCCAGCAGCTCCCGTCCCTTAGGGGCCAATGAGCAGTTCTTC
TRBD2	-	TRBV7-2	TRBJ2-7	CASSLWATGLASEQYF	TGTGCCAGCAGCTTATGGGCCACAGGACTAGCCTCCGAGCAGTACTTC
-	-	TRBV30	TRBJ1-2	CAWSATLRAYGYTF	TGTGCCTGGAGTGCGACGTTGCGGGCCTATGGCTACACCTTC
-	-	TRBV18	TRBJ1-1	CASSRGGGSTEAFF	TGTGCCAGCTCAAGGGGGGGTGGCAGCACTGAAGCTTTCTTT
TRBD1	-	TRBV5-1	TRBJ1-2	CASSLGGNGGYTF	TGCGCCAGCAGCTTAGGGGGCAATGGGGGCTACACCTTC
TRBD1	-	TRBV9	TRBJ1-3	CASSVERGGQGFSGNTIYF	TGTGCCAGCAGCGTAGAACGAGGGGGACAGGGCTTCTCTGGAAACACCATATATTTT
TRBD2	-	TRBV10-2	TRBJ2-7	CASSGRAAGLETYEQYF	TGCGCCAGCAGTGGGAGGGCGGCAGGACTAGAGACGTACGAGCAGTACTTC
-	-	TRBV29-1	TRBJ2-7	CSVGGGPYEQYF	TGCAGCGTTGGGGGGGGCCCCTACGAGCAGTACTTC
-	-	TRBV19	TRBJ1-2	CASSRPWRDYGYTF	TGTGCCAGTAGCCGACCCTGGAGGGACTATGGCTACACCTTC
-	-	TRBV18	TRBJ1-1	CASSPAGRMRDTEAFF	TGTGCCAGCTCACCGGCGGGGAGGATGAGGGACACTGAAGCTTTCTTT
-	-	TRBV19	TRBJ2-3	CASVIRDRGPDTQYF	TGTGCCAGTGTGATCAGGGATCGCGGCCCAGATACGCAGTATTTT
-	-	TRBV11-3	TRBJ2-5	CASSLPTAQETQYF	TGTGCCAGCAGCTTACCGACAGCCCAAGAGACCCAGTACTTC
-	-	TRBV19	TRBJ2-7	CASSPYPEQGPEQYF	TGTGCCAGTAGTCCCTACCCGGAACAGGGTCCCGAGCAGTACTTC
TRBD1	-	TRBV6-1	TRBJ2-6	CASSGQGISGANVLTF	TGTGCCAGCAGTGGACAGGGGATCTCTGGGGCCAACGTCCTGACTTTC
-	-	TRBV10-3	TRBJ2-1	CAISLSGVEQFF	TGTGCCATCTCGCTGAGCGGAGTCGAGCAGTTCTTC
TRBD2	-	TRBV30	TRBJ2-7	CAWSDFRAGGVYEQYF	TGTGCCTGGAGTGACTTCCGGGCCGGGGGGGTCTACGAGCAGTACTTC
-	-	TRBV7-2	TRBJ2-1	CASIEGRAYNEQFF	TGTGCCAGCATAGAGGGCCGCGCCTACAATGAGCAGTTCTTC
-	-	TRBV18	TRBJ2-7	CASSTDTNYEQYF	TGTGCCAGCTCAACAGACACCAACTACGAGCAGTACTTC
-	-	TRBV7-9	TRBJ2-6	CASSPGLANVLTF	TGTGCCAGCAGCCCGGGATTAGCCAACGTCCTGACTTTC
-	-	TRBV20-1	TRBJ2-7	CSVRIGHEQYF	TGCAGTGTCCGTATTGGCCACGAGCAGTACTTC
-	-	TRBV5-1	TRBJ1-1	CASSTAGGTEAFF	TGCGCCAGCAGCACCGCGGGGGGCACTGAAGCTTTCTTT
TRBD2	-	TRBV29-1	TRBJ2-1	CSTGLAFYNEQFF	TGCAGCACGGGACTAGCCTTTTACAATGAGCAGTTCTTC
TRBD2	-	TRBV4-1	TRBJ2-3	CASSHQLAGAVSTQYF	TGCGCCAGCAGCCACCAACTAGCGGGGGCTGTTAGTACGCAGTATTTT
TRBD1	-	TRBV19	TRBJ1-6	CASTPSDRVNSPLHF	TGTGCCAGTACCCCCTCGGACAGGGTAAATTCACCCCTCCACTTT
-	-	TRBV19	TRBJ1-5	CASSILNRGGGNQPQHF	TGTGCCAGTAGTATCCTTAATCGGGGGGGCGGCAATCAGCCCCAGCATTTT
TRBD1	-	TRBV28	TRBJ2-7	CASSGPGTAYEQYF	TGTGCCAGCAGTGGTCCCGGGACAGCTTACGAGCAGTACTTC
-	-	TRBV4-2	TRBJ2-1	CASSQPGTSSYNEQFF	TGTGCCAGCAGCCAGCCCGGGACTTCCTCCTACAATGAGCAGTTCTTC
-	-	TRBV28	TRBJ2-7	CASSLLGAGKGLYEQYF	TGTGCCAGCAGTCTCCTGGGAGCGGGCAAGGGGCTTTACGAGCAGTACTTC
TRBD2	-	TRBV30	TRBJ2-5	CAWTGRWGAGGASETQYF	TGTGCCTGGACTGGGCGCTGGGGAGCGGGGGGTGCGTCGGAGACCCAGTACTTC